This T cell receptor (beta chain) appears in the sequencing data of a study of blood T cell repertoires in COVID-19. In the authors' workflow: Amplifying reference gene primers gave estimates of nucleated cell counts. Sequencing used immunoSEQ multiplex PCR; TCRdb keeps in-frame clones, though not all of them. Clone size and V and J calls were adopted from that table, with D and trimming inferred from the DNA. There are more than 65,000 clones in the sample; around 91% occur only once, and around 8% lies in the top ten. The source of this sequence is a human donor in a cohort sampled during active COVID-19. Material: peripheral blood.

The CDR3 sequence: CASDTSGRVNEQFF. The CDR3 DNA reads TGTGCCAGCGACACTAGCGGCCGCGTTAATGAGCAGTTCTTC. The V call is TRBV6-5, the J call TRBJ2-1; 8 bases match TRBD2. CDR1 and CDR2 from the germline V gene are MNHEY and SVGAGI. With V trimmed by 8 bases and J by 7 bases, 10 bases remained unmatched. The CDR3 is made up of 14 amino acids.